Listed below are T cell receptor beta chains from one sample, sequenced in a study of circulating CD8 cells and anti-PD-1 response in melanoma. TCRdb reprocessed the reads with MiXCR, giving one entry per CDR3 protein. The sample gives about 570 distinct CDR3 sequences, around 6% of which show up once; around 42% is in the top ten. Sequenced material: CD8+ T cells from PBMCs, taken at baseline or after one month of anti-PD-1 therapy (not recorded which). The receptors were sampled from a human donor with melanoma. The CDR3 runs from the conserved cysteine through the conserved F or W. Fields, in order: clone size, V gene, D gene, J gene, CDR3 protein, CDR3 DNA. The D gene is left open where the match is weak. Rows give clone size only sometimes, using once, few, many, or a class for an expanded clone.

>large|TRBV27|-|TRBJ1-6
CASSLRVHGYNSPLHF
TGTGCCAGCAGTTTACGGGTACACGGCTATAATTCACCCCTCCACTTT
>-|TRBV28|-|TRBJ2-1
CASSLGLQGELFF
TGTGCCAGCAGTTTAGGCCTCCAGGGTGAGCTGTTCTTT
>large|TRBV7-3|TRBD2|TRBJ2-5
CASSSAGGQETQYF
TGTGCCAGCAGCTCAGCGGGGGGTCAAGAGACCCAGTACTTC
>medium-sized|TRBV5-6|TRBD1|TRBJ2-3
CASSLAPTGRSTDTQYF
TGTGCCAGCAGCTTGGCCCCGACAGGGAGAAGCACAGATACGCAGTATTTT
>medium-sized|TRBV19|TRBD1|TRBJ1-1
CASSSGQENTEAFF
TGTGCCAGTAGCAGTGGACAGGAGAACACTGAAGCTTTCTTT
>-|TRBV20-1|TRBD1|TRBJ2-7
CSARTGGSYEQYF
TGCAGTGCCCGGACAGGGGGGTCGTACGAGCAGTACTTC
>-|TRBV7-3|TRBD2|TRBJ2-3
CASSRLALSADTQYF
TGTGCCAGCAGCCGACTAGCGCTTTCAGCAGATACGCAGTATTTT
>medium-sized|TRBV5-4|-|TRBJ1-4
CASSLMGSGGEKLFF
TGTGCCAGCAGCTTGATGGGGTCGGGAGGTGAAAAACTGTTTTTT
>medium-sized|TRBV29-1|TRBD2|TRBJ2-1
CSVEGTRTYNEQFF
TGCAGCGTTGAAGGGACTAGAACCTACAATGAGCAGTTCTTC
>medium-sized|TRBV11-3|-|TRBJ2-1
CASSSRDGANNEQFF
TGTGCCAGCAGCTCCCGGGACGGTGCTAACAATGAGCAGTTCTTC
>large|TRBV27|TRBD2|TRBJ2-7
CASSPNQGGIFYEQYF
TGTGCCAGCAGTCCCAACCAGGGAGGGATTTTCTACGAGCAGTACTTC
>few|TRBV27|TRBD2|TRBJ2-3
CASSFGAPGLAGVKADTQYF
TGTGCCAGCAGTTTTGGGGCCCCGGGACTAGCGGGGGTTAAGGCAGATACGCAGTATTTT
>medium-sized|TRBV28|TRBD2|TRBJ2-5
CASSSSLAGGPQETQYF
TGTGCCAGCAGTTCGAGTTTAGCGGGAGGGCCCCAAGAGACCCAGTACTTC
>large|TRBV4-2|TRBD1|TRBJ2-7
CASSQTGTGAYEQYF
TGTGCCAGCAGCCAGACCGGGACAGGGGCCTACGAGCAGTACTTC
>large|TRBV4-3|-|TRBJ2-3
CASSHGQLTDTQYF
TGCGCCAGCAGCCATGGACAGCTAACAGATACGCAGTATTTT
>large|TRBV4-3|-|TRBJ2-1
CASSQDRVDMGYNEQFF
TGCGCCAGCAGCCAAGATCGAGTGGACATGGGTTACAATGAGCAGTTCTTC
>hyperexpanded|TRBV7-9|-|TRBJ2-7
CASSLALRGYEQYF
TGTGCCAGCAGCTTAGCGCTAAGGGGGTACGAGCAGTACTTC
>large|TRBV20-1|-|TRBJ2-7
CSAPEGTFYEQYF
TGCAGTGCTCCGGAGGGGACCTTCTACGAGCAGTACTTC
>large|TRBV18|-|TRBJ2-7
CASSQAGTYEQYF
TGTGCCAGCTCACAGGCCGGGACCTACGAGCAGTACTTC
>large|TRBV18|-|TRBJ1-4
CASSPLGLEDEKLFF
TGTGCCAGCTCACCATTGGGGTTAGAAGATGAAAAACTGTTTTTT
>-|TRBV5-6|-|TRBJ2-7
CASSFRVHEQYF
TGTGCCAGCAGCTTCAGAGTCCACGAGCAGTACTTC
>medium-sized|TRBV19|-|TRBJ1-5
CASSPLGLNQPQHF
TGTGCCAGTAGCCCCCTGGGATTGAATCAGCCCCAGCATTTT
>medium-sized|TRBV19|-|TRBJ2-1
CASSYDSGIDAYNEQFF
TGTGCCAGTAGCTACGACTCGGGGATAGATGCCTACAATGAGCAGTTCTTC
>few|TRBV7-2|-|TRBJ2-2
CASSLVGAGELFF
TGTGCCAGCAGCTTAGTGGGGGCCGGGGAGCTGTTTTTT
>medium-sized|TRBV2|TRBD2|TRBJ2-1
CASGGLVNEQFF
TGTGCCAGCGGAGGACTAGTCAATGAGCAGTTCTTC
>few|TRBV29-1|-|TRBJ2-5
CSVEDLGVGPQETQYF
TGCAGCGTTGAAGATCTTGGGGTAGGTCCCCAAGAGACCCAGTACTTC
>large|TRBV5-4|-|TRBJ2-1
CASSLERKSYNEQFF
TGTGCCAGCAGCTTGGAGCGTAAAAGCTACAATGAGCAGTTCTTC
>medium-sized|TRBV18|-|TRBJ2-1
CASSKAGCSYNEQFF
TGTGCCAGCTCAAAAGCAGGATGCTCCTACAATGAGCAGTTCTTC
>medium-sized|TRBV7-6|-|TRBJ1-1
CASSPKTGNTEAFF
TGTGCCAGCAGCCCCAAGACCGGGAACACTGAAGCTTTCTTT
>medium-sized|TRBV2|-|TRBJ1-2
CASWGFPGELGYGYTF
TGTGCCAGCTGGGGATTTCCTGGGGAACTCGGCTATGGCTACACCTTC
>large|TRBV7-2|-|TRBJ2-7
CASSISPGAYEQYF
TGTGCCAGCAGCATTAGCCCAGGGGCGTACGAGCAGTACTTC
>-|TRBV10-2|-|TRBJ1-1
CASSDDGVNTEAFF
TGCGCCAGCAGTGACGACGGTGTGAATACTGAAGCTTTCTTT
>few|TRBV14|TRBD1|TRBJ2-7
CASSQPRDRVAEQYF
TGTGCCAGCAGCCAACCCCGGGACAGGGTGGCCGAGCAGTACTTC
>medium-sized|TRBV20-1|-|TRBJ2-1
CSARDFSSYNEQFF
TGCAGTGCGCGGGACTTCAGCTCCTACAATGAGCAGTTCTTC
>large|TRBV5-1|-|TRBJ2-7
CASSLGRETYEQYF
TGCGCCAGCAGCTTGGGTCGAGAAACCTACGAGCAGTACTTC
>large|TRBV19|-|TRBJ2-7
CASSPDDGYEQYF
TGTGCCAGTAGTCCCGACGACGGCTACGAGCAGTACTTC
>medium-sized|TRBV9|-|TRBJ2-1
CASSVAGLVDEQFF
TGTGCCAGCAGCGTGGCAGGGTTAGTTGATGAGCAGTTCTTC
>medium-sized|TRBV28|-|TRBJ1-5
CASTPGDDNQPQHF
TGTGCCAGCACGCCAGGGGACGACAATCAGCCCCAGCATTTT
>medium-sized|TRBV20-1|TRBD2|TRBJ2-7
CSADGTSETYEQYF
TGCAGTGCTGACGGGACTAGCGAAACCTACGAGCAGTACTTC
>-|TRBV19|-|TRBJ2-1
CGSSIYDGWAGNEQFF
TGTGGCAGTAGTATATACGACGGGTGGGCTGGGAATGAGCAGTTCTTC
>large|TRBV20-1|-|TRBJ2-7
CSARGEVGLSSYEQYF
TGCAGTGCTAGAGGAGAGGTGGGCTTAAGCTCCTACGAGCAGTACTTC
>medium-sized|TRBV14|-|TRBJ2-7
CASSLLDKKIAHEQYF
TGTGCCAGCAGCCTGCTGGATAAGAAAATAGCCCACGAGCAGTACTTC
>large|TRBV2|-|TRBJ1-4
CASSEALLLNEKLFF
TGTGCCAGCAGTGAAGCGCTTCTGCTTAATGAAAAACTGTTTTTT
>medium-sized|TRBV2|-|TRBJ2-1
CASSAGGDLDEQFF
TGTGCCAGCAGTGCGGGCGGAGATTTGGATGAGCAGTTCTTC
>-|TRBV5-6|TRBD2|TRBJ2-3
CASSLVERGGPDTQYF
TGTGCCAGCAGCTTGGTAGAGCGGGGGGGCCCAGATACGCAGTATTTT
>few|TRBV28|TRBD1|TRBJ2-7
CASRPGQGTYEQYF
TGTGCCAGCCGTCCGGGACAGGGGACATACGAGCAGTACTTC
>medium-sized|TRBV11-2|-|TRBJ2-7
CASSFLSYEQYF
TGTGCCAGCAGCTTTTTGTCCTATGAGCAGTACTTC
>large|TRBV28|-|TRBJ2-7
CASSLSGASGLYEQYF
TGTGCCAGCAGTTTGTCGGGGGCCTCGGGGCTCTACGAGCAGTACTTC
>large|TRBV27|-|TRBJ2-7
CASSPPRGAPYEQYF
TGTGCCAGCAGCCCCCCCCGGGGAGCCCCCTACGAGCAGTACTTC
>large|TRBV21-1|-|TRBJ1-1
CASSGQQGENTEAFF
TGTGCCAGCAGTGGTCAACAGGGGGAGAACACTGAAGCTTTCTTT
>large|TRBV7-6|-|TRBJ2-7
CASSPKLPSAHEQYF
TGTGCCAGCAGCCCAAAGCTCCCCTCGGCTCACGAGCAGTACTTC
>large|TRBV27|TRBD2|TRBJ2-7
CASTLWGGTSAGEQYF
TGTGCCAGCACCCTCTGGGGGGGGACCTCAGCGGGCGAGCAGTACTTC
>medium-sized|TRBV7-2|-|TRBJ2-5
CASSLWGGGLVVETQYF
TGTGCCAGCAGCTTATGGGGCGGAGGCCTGGTGGTAGAGACCCAGTACTTC
>medium-sized|TRBV30|-|TRBJ1-2
CAWVDLRWTYGYTF
TGTGCCTGGGTTGACCTACGTTGGACCTATGGCTACACCTTC
>large|TRBV18|-|TRBJ2-5
CASSPGERYQETQYF
TGTGCCAGCTCACCCGGGGAACGGTACCAAGAGACCCAGTACTTC
>medium-sized|TRBV29-1|-|TRBJ2-1
CSVGRALRNEQFF
TGCAGCGTTGGACGCGCGTTACGCAATGAGCAGTTCTTC
>medium-sized|TRBV20-1|-|TRBJ2-5
CSARNREVYQETQYF
TGCAGTGCTAGGAACAGGGAGGTCTACCAAGAGACCCAGTACTTC
>large|TRBV25-1|-|TRBJ2-1
CASSQAGGLVDAYNEQFF
TGTGCCAGCAGTCAAGCGGGTGGATTGGTGGACGCCTACAATGAGCAGTTCTTC
>large|TRBV6-6|-|TRBJ2-5
CASSDEGKTQYF
TGTGCCAGCAGTGACGAGGGGAAGACCCAGTACTTC